The 5 T cell receptor beta chains presented below share a single source sample, sequenced in a study of blood T cell repertoires in COVID-19. Profiled with immunoSEQ multiplex PCR; TCRdb holds only in-frame clones, not every one. The table shows 150,000 to 200,000 clones, with around 79% occurring only once. The source material was peripheral blood. The receptors here all came from a woman between 65 and 79 years old with acute or convalescent COVID-19.

The gene calls are TRBV30 and TRBJ1-4, with D perhaps TRBD1 (5 bases). V was clipped by 0 bases and J by 5 bases, with 10 bases between them. The CDR3 runs to 14 residues. Germline CDR1 GTSNPN, CDR2 SVGIG (reference sequence). The CDR3 sequence is CAWSVRRGNEKLFF. CDR3 coding DNA: TGTGCCTGGAGTGTACGAAGGGGAAATGAAAAACTGTTTTTT.

The CDR3 reads CASSPPEGTYEQYF. CDR3 bases: TGTGCCAGCTCACCTCCCGAGGGAACCTACGAGCAGTACTTC. V and J are TRBV18 and TRBJ2-7, with TRBD2 as a possible D gene (5 bases). The germline gives CDR1 KGHSH, CDR2 LQKENI. This CDR3 is 14 amino acids long. The V and J ends lost 3 bases and 2 bases respectively, with 11 bases between them.

The gene calls are TRBV5-1 and TRBJ2-7; 8 bases agree with TRBD2. The V gene's germline CDR1 is SGHRS and CDR2 YFSETQ. This CDR3 contains 17 residues. After removal of 6 bases from V and 4 bases from J, the junction contained 18 bases not matched to a gene. CDR3 in DNA: TGCGCCAGCACCCCCCCCAATCCGGGACTAGGAGGATACGAGCAGTACTTC. Translated: CASTPPNPGLGGYEQYF.

This clone has a handful of counts. The rearrangement uses TRBV19 and TRBJ2-1, with unresolved D. The V end lost 4 bases, the J end lost 8 bases, and 15 bases lay between the germline ends. The germline gives CDR1 LNHDA, CDR2 SQIVND (reference sequence). The CDR3 runs to 14 residues. The DNA for the CDR3 is TGTGCCAGTAGTACGCGAGAAGGAGTCGATGAGCAGTTCTTC. Its translation is CASSTREGVDEQFF.

This chain joins TRBV7-3 and TRBJ2-1, with D possibly being TRBD2 (5 bases). The germline CDR1 and CDR2 sequences are SGHTA and FQGTGA. CDR3 length: 17 amino acids. Trimming removed 2 bases from V and 6 bases from J, with 20 bases in between. The CDR3 coding sequence is TGTGCCAGCAGCTTAGGTTCTTCGGGATCGGGTCCCAATGAGCAGTTCTTC. Protein: CASSLGSSGSGPNEQFF.